This section outlines one T cell receptor (beta chain) sequence together with its context. Its specific antigen is unknown. No per-base quality is available; no much larger clone lies one base away. The data belong to a study of cytomegalovirus exposure and HLA in healthy donors (TCRdb year 2017). With respect to the entire study: A later analysis indicated that the 120 validation repertoires were generated on the platform also employed for the approximately 670 repertoires of the first cohort. The aim of the study was to test whether cataloging public T cell receptors could identify signatures of past pathogen exposure. In addition to the first cohort of hundreds of subjects, a separate validation cohort of 130 or so different subjects was used. High-throughput TCR immunosequencing, statistical association of individual TCRs with disease status, and machine learning were combined to predict cytomegalovirus infection status. Broader findings and caveats from the paper: The authors suggested that the approach could potentially be extended to other disease states and immunological phenotypes. In the study, 150 to 200 TCR beta chains were listed as associated with cytomegalovirus. In vitro tests confirmed that a few of the cytomegalovirus-associated TCR beta chains recognize cytomegalovirus antigens. Of the cluster scores, roughly 93% were above 0 in a later analysis, which found that TCRs clustered in the first cohort also tended to co-occur in the approximately 130 validation repertoires. Across donors, most TCR sequences were observed very rarely, whereas some public TCRs were present in many individuals. Cytomegalovirus status was reported to be diagnosed by the classifier with high specificity and sensitivity in both the original and validation cohorts. The validation cohort had no HLA typing available for a later analysis, so co-occurrence within that cohort was assessed over all 120 repertoires.

V is reduced by 7 bases and J by 5 bases, leaving a spacing of 17 bases between them. CDR1 and CDR2 (MNHEY, SVGAGI) derive from the germline V gene. The CDR3 contains 14 residues, cysteine and phenylalanine counted. The sequence is cut down to CDR3 DNA, 42 bases in frame from base 1. The donors were included in the validation cohort of over a hundred subjects, a group kept apart from the roughly 700-subject first cohort. The protocol used for the library was the immunoSEQ multiplex PCR assay. Per the source publication's procedure: A statistical classification framework was built for diagnosing cytomegalovirus status from the catalog of TCR beta chain sequences. TCRdb took over this immuneACCESS table, retaining in-frame rearrangements with V and J assigned. Such tables are incomplete; in checked studies, under half of the missing clones stem from an unresolved V gene, and the remainder is unexplained. V and J calls and clone size are given by that table; D and trimming were obtained from the DNA. For this sample the table gives fewer than 200,000 clones, of which over 85% were detected only once. Around a tenth of the sample belongs to the ten largest clones.

This TCR came from a woman between 18 and 29 years old in good health and CMV-seropositive. Sequencing input: PBMCs. Here the chain combines TRBV6-5 and TRBJ1-1; the D gene is unclear. The CDR3 here reads CASTNGSPFTEAFF. The DNA reads TGTGCCAGCACTAACGGGAGTCCCTTTACTGAAGCTTTCTTT.